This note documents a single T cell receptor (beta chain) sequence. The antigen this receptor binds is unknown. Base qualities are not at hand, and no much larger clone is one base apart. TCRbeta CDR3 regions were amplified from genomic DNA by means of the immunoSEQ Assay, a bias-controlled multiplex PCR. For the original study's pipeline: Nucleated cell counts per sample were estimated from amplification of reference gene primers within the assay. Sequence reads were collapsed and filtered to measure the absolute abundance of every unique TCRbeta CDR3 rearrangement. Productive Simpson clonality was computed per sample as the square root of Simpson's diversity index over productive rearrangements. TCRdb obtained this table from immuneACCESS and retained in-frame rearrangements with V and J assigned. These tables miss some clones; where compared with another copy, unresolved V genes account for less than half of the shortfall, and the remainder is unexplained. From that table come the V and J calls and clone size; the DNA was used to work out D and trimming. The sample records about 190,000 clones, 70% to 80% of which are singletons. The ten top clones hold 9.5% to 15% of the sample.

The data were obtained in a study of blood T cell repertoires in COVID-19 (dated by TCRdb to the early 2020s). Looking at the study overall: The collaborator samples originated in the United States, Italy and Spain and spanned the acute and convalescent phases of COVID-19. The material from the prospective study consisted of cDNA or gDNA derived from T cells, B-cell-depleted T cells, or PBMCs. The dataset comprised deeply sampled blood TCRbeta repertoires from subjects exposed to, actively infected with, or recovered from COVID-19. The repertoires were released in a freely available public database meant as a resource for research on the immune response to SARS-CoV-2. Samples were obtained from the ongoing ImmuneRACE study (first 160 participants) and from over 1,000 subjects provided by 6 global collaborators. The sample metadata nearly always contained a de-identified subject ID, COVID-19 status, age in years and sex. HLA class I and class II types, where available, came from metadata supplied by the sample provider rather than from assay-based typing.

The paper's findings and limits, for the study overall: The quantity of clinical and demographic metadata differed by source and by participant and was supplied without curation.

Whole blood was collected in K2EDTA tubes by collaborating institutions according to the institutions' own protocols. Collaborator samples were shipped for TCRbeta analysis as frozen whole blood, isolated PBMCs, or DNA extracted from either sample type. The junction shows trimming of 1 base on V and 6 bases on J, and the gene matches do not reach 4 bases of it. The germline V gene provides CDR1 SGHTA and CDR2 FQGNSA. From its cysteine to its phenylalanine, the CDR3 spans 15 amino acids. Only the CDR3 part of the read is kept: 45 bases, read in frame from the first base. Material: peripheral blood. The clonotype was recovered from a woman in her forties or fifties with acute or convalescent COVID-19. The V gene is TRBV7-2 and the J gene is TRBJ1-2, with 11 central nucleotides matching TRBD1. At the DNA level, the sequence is TGTGCCAGCAGCTTAGTCGGGACAGGGGGAGATGGCTACACCTTC. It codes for CASSLVGTGGDGYTF.